This note documents a single T cell receptor (beta chain) sequence. Antigen: not known. Some clones are missing from TCRdb's copy, which holds only in-frame ones; the method was immunoSEQ multiplex PCR. The sample includes 1.5 million to 2.5 million clones, roughly 95% of them seen just once. It was CD45RO-negative cells, positively selected for CCR7, that made up naive CD8 cells, with terminally differentiated effector memory CD45RA+ cells excluded. The sample is drawn from a study of shared clonotypes between healthy human individuals. Study overall: With ages of 18 to 49, the donors were a couple of women and three men. Overall study findings and caveats: Among several donors, roughly 5% of naive CD4 clonotypes were found in common.

CDR1 is WSHSY, CDR2 SAAADI, per germline. This CDR3 region has 16 residues. V gave up 6 bases and J gave up 5 bases; unmatched junction bases: 13. The sequenced sample was naive CD8+ T cells sorted from blood. This receptor was obtained from a man younger than 35 in good health. The genes are TRBV10-2 and TRBJ2-5; TRBD2 matches at 9 bases. The CDR3 loop is CASSGVGGLAWETQYF. CDR3 nucleotides: TGCGCCAGCAGCGGAGTCGGGGGACTAGCTTGGGAGACCCAGTACTTC.